These 7 T cell receptor beta chains came from one sample sequenced in a study of CD8 T cells in Susac syndrome. With random hexamers, roughly 0.5 to 1 ug RNA was reverse transcribed. Using its own MiXCR run on the immunoSEQ multiplex PCR reads, TCRdb lists one record per CDR3 protein. This table has under 150,000 distinct CDR3 sequences, around nine tenths appearing once. What was sequenced was CD8+ T cells from PBMCs. The receptor set was obtained from a human donor with multiple sclerosis.

The chain couples TRBV28 to TRBJ1-1; no clear D gene. The CDR3 length is 14 residues. Trimming left V 6 bases short and J 10 bases short, with 21 bases between. The V gene's germline CDR1 is MDHEN and CDR2 SYDVKM. Here the CDR3 DNA reads TGTGCCAGCAGCGCCCTCGTCCTCGGAGCGGGAGCTTTCTTT. Protein sequence: CASSALVLGAGAFF.

The chain is built from TRBV29-1 and TRBJ2-7; TRBD1 or TRBD2 may be the D gene (5 bases each). CDR3 length: 13 amino acids. The germline gives CDR1 SQVTM, CDR2 ANQGSEA. V lost 1 base and J lost 0, with 7 bases in between. CDR3 in DNA: TGCAGCGTTGAAGGGGGGACCTCCTACGAGCAGTACTTC. Its translation is CSVEGGTSYEQYF.

The rearrangement joins TRBV25-1 to TRBJ1-1; no firm D call. Germline-derived CDR1 and CDR2 are MGHDK and SYGVNS. V shed 4 bases and J shed 1 base, with 7 bases lying between them. This CDR3 is 13 amino acids long. The CDR3 reads CASSVWGNTEAFF. Written as DNA, the CDR3 is TGTGCCAGCAGTGTTTGGGGGAACACTGAAGCTTTCTTT.

The J gene is TRBJ1-5, the V gene TRBV2; D is uncertain. V dropped 4 bases and J dropped 3 bases, with 7 bases sitting between them. The CDR3 extends over 13 amino acids. Germline lookup yields CDR1 SNHLY and CDR2 FYNNEI. The CDR3 nucleotides read TGTGCCAGCAGTGCTTACCCCAATCAGCCCCAGCATTTT. Translating it yields CASSAYPNQPQHF. The full variable domain, rest sourced from reference TRBV2 and TRBJ1-5, is EPEVTQTPSHQVTQMGQEVILRCVPISNHLYFYWYRQILGQKVEFLVSFYNNEISEKSEIFDDQFSVERPDGSNFTLKIRSTKLEDSAMYFCASSAYPNQPQHFGDGTRLSIL.

In this sample, this clonotype turned up once. The chain carries TRBV6-4 and TRBJ2-3; D is perhaps TRBD2 (6 bases). This CDR3 region has 14 residues. V was pared by 8 bases and J by 7 bases, with 19 bases between. Germline lookup yields CDR1 MRHNA and CDR2 SNTAGT. In nucleotides, the CDR3 is TGTGCCAGCGCCACAACTGGACTATCAAATACGCAGTATTTT. As protein: CASATTGLSNTQYF.

The chain carries TRBV30 and TRBJ2-6; no clear D. CDR1 and CDR2 from the germline V gene are GTSNPN and SVGIG (reference sequence). This CDR3 is built from 18 residues. The V end was cut by 2 bases, the J end by 0 bases, with 17 bases between. The CDR3 DNA is TGTGCCTGGAGTCCCTACTATGGGCCGAACTCTGGGGCCAACGTCCTGACTTTC. Protein product: CAWSPYYGPNSGANVLTF. The entire variable domain, with the rest obtained from reference TRBV30 and TRBJ2-6, is as follows: SQTIHQWPATLVQPVGSPLSLECTVEGTSNPNLYWYRQAAGRGLQLLFYSVGIGQISSEVPQNLSASRPQDRQFILSSKKLLLSDSGFYLCAWSPYYGPNSGANVLTFGAGSRLTVL.

This clonotype was picked up one time. This chain joins TRBV3-1 and TRBJ2-3, with a weak D call TRBD2 (6 bases). This CDR3 has 15 residues. Per the germline V gene, CDR1 is LGHDT and CDR2 is YNNKEL (reference sequence). V was shortened by 8 bases and J by 1 base, with 16 bases between the two germline ends. CDR3 in amino acids: CASGNGRLGTDTQYF. The CDR3 DNA reads as TGTGCCAGCGGAAACGGGAGACTGGGCACAGATACGCAGTATTTT.